The T cell receptor (beta chain) under discussion was sequenced for a study of tissue T cells after allogeneic stem cell transplantation. Data came from immunoSEQ multiplex PCR; TCRdb stores just in-frame clones and leaves some out. The sample shows around 17,000 clones, roughly three quarters of them seen only once. Note on this clone: The germline and genes are mouse ones. The read ends 1 residue shy of where the CDR3 ends; the end is completed using the germline J gene.

V shed 0 bases and J 0 bases; nucleotides not matched to a gene: 6. The CDR3 has 16 residues. Germline values: CDR1 FNHDT, CDR2 SITEND (reference sequence). V gene TRBV19 combines with J gene TRBJ2-7; 7 bases map to TRBD2. The sample was spleen. The sequence was collected from a female BALB/c mouse in good health. The strain's MHC: H2-d. CDR3 DNA, as far as it was read: TGTGCCAGCAGTATAGCTTCCGGGGGGGTCTCCTATGAACAGTAC. This sequence encodes CASSIASGGVSYEQY. The CDR3, in full, reads CASSIASGGVSYEQYF.